A selection of T cell receptor beta chains follows, all from one sample in a study of cytomegalovirus exposure and HLA in healthy donors. The table came from immunoSEQ multiplex PCR; TCRdb's copy has only in-frame clones and leaves some out. This table has under 200,000 clones, roughly 90% appearing once. Source material: PBMCs. These receptors originate from a woman aged 25 to 39 in good health and CMV-seronegative. Each CDR3 is given with its conserved first and last residue. A D gene is named only where the DNA matches it firmly. The listing skips clone size in some rows; elsewhere it reads once, few, many or a size class.

D	size	J	V	CDR3	DNA
.	.	TRBJ1-5	TRBV27	CASSLYAAYQPQHF	TGTGCCAGCAGTTTATATGCGGCCTATCAGCCCCAGCATTTT
TRBD1	.	TRBJ2-7	TRBV15	CATSTRTGAPYEQYF	TGTGCCACCAGCACTCGGACAGGGGCCCCCTACGAGCAGTACTTC
.	.	TRBJ2-6	TRBV7-9	CASSPGHSSGANVLTF	TGTGCCAGCAGCCCCGGACACAGCTCTGGGGCCAACGTCCTGACTTTC
.	.	TRBJ1-4	TRBV7-9	CASVEDGKLFF	TGTGCCAGCGTGGAGGACGGAAAACTGTTTTTT
.	.	TRBJ2-1	TRBV5-1	CASSLAKWADEQFF	TGCGCCAGCAGCTTGGCAAAGTGGGCCGATGAGCAGTTCTTC
TRBD1	.	TRBJ1-5	TRBV7-2	CASSLVGQGQPQHF	TGTGCCAGCAGCTTAGTGGGACAGGGTCAGCCCCAGCATTTT
.	.	TRBJ2-7	TRBV9	CASSAGAKRSYEQYF	TGTGCCAGCAGCGCCGGCGCCAAAAGGAGCTACGAGCAGTACTTC
.	.	TRBJ2-7	TRBV5-4	CASNPTGTYEQYF	TGTGCCAGCAACCCGACAGGGACTTACGAGCAGTACTTC
.	.	TRBJ2-7	TRBV6-1	CASMGGPSYEQYF	TGTGCCAGCATGGGGGGGCCTTCCTACGAGCAGTACTTC
TRBD1	.	TRBJ2-7	TRBV4-1	CASSQAGQLYEQYF	TGCGCCAGCAGCCAAGCGGGACAGTTATACGAGCAGTACTTC
.	once	TRBJ1-1	TRBV19	CASSIALETQAFF	TGTGCCAGTAGTATAGCTTTGGAAACACAAGCTTTCTTT
.	.	TRBJ1-1	TRBV28	CASSSYRGTEAFF	TGTGCCAGCAGTTCCTATCGGGGGACTGAAGCTTTCTTT
.	.	TRBJ2-4	TRBV29-1	CSVVGTAKNIQYF	TGCAGCGTTGTAGGTACGGCCAAAAACATTCAGTACTTC
.	once	TRBJ2-4	TRBV28	CASSSTATYIQYF	TGTGCCAGCAGTTCTACCGCAACCTACATTCAGTACTTC
.	.	TRBJ2-7	TRBV10-1	CATRGTFDAYEQYF	TGCGCCACCCGTGGGACATTCGATGCCTACGAGCAGTACTTC
.	.	TRBJ2-2	TRBV28	CASTDRTNTGELFF	TGTGCCAGCACCGATCGGACGAACACCGGGGAGCTGTTTTTT
.	.	TRBJ2-2	TRBV9	CASSNTGELFF	TGTGCCAGCTCAAATACCGGGGAGCTGTTTTTT
.	.	TRBJ2-3	TRBV7-6	CASSKINTDTQYF	TGTGCCAGCAGCAAGATCAACACAGATACGCAGTATTTT
.	.	TRBJ2-3	TRBV7-2	CASSPERGAQYF	TGTGCCAGCAGCCCGGAGCGCGGGGCGCAGTATTTT
.	.	TRBJ2-7	TRBV7-8	CASSTRGAYEQYF	TGTGCCAGCAGCACTAGAGGCGCCTACGAGCAGTACTTC
.	.	TRBJ2-7	TRBV19	CASSTDRRISYEQYF	TGTGCCAGTAGTACAGACCGTAGGATCTCCTACGAGCAGTACTTC
TRBD1	.	TRBJ2-7	TRBV5-5	CASSLGAGTGSEQYF	TGTGCCAGCAGCTTGGGGGCCGGGACAGGGAGCGAGCAGTACTTC
TRBD1	.	TRBJ1-1	TRBV2	CASREQTLGQITEAFF	TGTGCCAGCAGGGAGCAGACTTTGGGACAGATCACTGAAGCTTTCTTT
.	.	TRBJ2-7	TRBV6-1	CASSEAGPGYEQYF	TGTGCCAGCAGTGAAGCTGGTCCGGGCTACGAGCAGTACTTC
.	.	TRBJ2-2	TRBV4-2	CASSRIAGQVPGELFF	TGTGCCAGCAGCCGGATAGCGGGACAGGTTCCCGGGGAGCTGTTTTTT
.	few	TRBJ2-1	TRBV5-4	CASSSRVDDEQFF	TGTGCCAGCAGCTCACGTGTAGATGATGAGCAGTTCTTC
TRBD2	.	TRBJ2-7	TRBV4-3	CASSQDPAGGGEQYF	TGCGCCAGCAGCCAAGATCCAGCGGGAGGCGGCGAGCAGTACTTC
.	few	TRBJ1-1	TRBV13	CASSLNLGTEAFF	TGTGCCAGCAGCTTAAATTTGGGCACTGAAGCTTTCTTT
.	.	TRBJ2-7	TRBV28	CASSGRNYEQYF	TGTGCCAGCAGCGGGAGAAACTACGAGCAGTACTTC
TRBD1	.	TRBJ1-2	TRBV10-3	CAISDTGTGKNLYGYTF	TGTGCCATCAGTGACACCGGGACAGGAAAAAACCTTTATGGCTACACCTTC
TRBD1	.	TRBJ1-2	TRBV6-5	CASSYSGRGDGYTF	TGTGCCAGCAGTTACTCAGGCAGGGGGGATGGCTACACCTTC
.	.	TRBJ1-4	TRBV27	CASSLSAGAFEKLFF	TGTGCCAGCAGTTTATCGGCGGGGGCTTTTGAAAAACTGTTTTTT
.	.	TRBJ2-7	TRBV9	CASSSGPGSYEQYF	TGTGCCAGCAGCTCGGGCCCTGGCTCCTACGAGCAGTACTTC
.	.	TRBJ2-6	TRBV5-1	CASSGGRGGANVLTF	TGCGCCAGCAGCGGGGGGCGAGGTGGGGCCAACGTCCTGACTTTC
.	.	TRBJ1-1	TRBV28	CASIGGPAEAFF	TGTGCCAGCATTGGGGGGCCGGCTGAAGCTTTCTTT
TRBD1	once	TRBJ2-5	TRBV14	CASSQIQGARETQYF	TGTGCCAGCAGCCAAATACAGGGGGCTCGAGAGACCCAGTACTTC
TRBD1	.	TRBJ1-5	TRBV15	CATSRAYNDRDRNQPQHF	TGTGCCACCAGCAGAGCTTACAACGACCGGGACAGAAATCAGCCCCAGCATTTT
.	.	TRBJ2-7	TRBV20-1	CSAIYGREQYF	TGCAGTGCTATTTACGGCCGCGAGCAGTACTTC
.	few	TRBJ2-7	TRBV11-1	CASSFSEGLPEQYF	TGTGCCAGCAGCTTTTCGGAGGGTCTCCCCGAGCAGTACTTC
TRBD2	few	TRBJ2-1	TRBV9	CASSVQFALAGGSGYNEQFF	TGTGCCAGCAGCGTACAGTTCGCCTTAGCGGGAGGTTCGGGCTACAATGAGCAGTTCTTC
TRBD2	.	TRBJ2-7	TRBV7-8	CASSPTSAGGPLGYEQYF	TGTGCCAGCAGCCCAACGTCAGCGGGAGGGCCCCTCGGCTACGAGCAGTACTTC
TRBD2	.	TRBJ2-1	TRBV5-1	CASSPTTGSGSLNRFF	TGCGCCAGCAGCCCAACGACTGGTAGCGGGAGTCTAAACCGGTTCTTC
.	.	TRBJ2-7	TRBV6-5	CASSSLYYEQYF	TGTGCCAGCAGTTCCCTATACTACGAGCAGTACTTC
TRBD2	.	TRBJ2-5	TRBV9	CASSVAGGSVQETQYF	TGTGCCAGCAGCGTAGCGGGAGGGTCCGTCCAAGAGACCCAGTACTTC
.	once	TRBJ2-7	TRBV28	CASSSSSTGKNYEQYF	TGTGCCAGCAGTTCCTCTAGCACGGGAAAGAACTACGAGCAGTACTTC
.	.	TRBJ1-1	TRBV5-1	CASSLVRGYEAFF	TGCGCCAGCAGCTTGGTGCGCGGTTACGAAGCTTTCTTT
TRBD2	once	TRBJ2-7	TRBV19	CASSLGGGAYEQYF	TGTGCCAGTAGTCTGGGCGGGGGTGCCTACGAGCAGTACTTC
TRBD1	.	TRBJ1-1	TRBV6-6	CASSSDRGPNTEAFF	TGTGCCAGCAGTTCGGACAGGGGGCCGAACACTGAAGCTTTCTTT
.	.	TRBJ1-1	TRBV2	CASTRDWNTEAFF	TGTGCCAGCACTCGAGATTGGAACACTGAAGCTTTCTTT
TRBD1	.	TRBJ2-3	TRBV12-5	CASGFGPRGDTQYF	TGTGCTAGTGGTTTTGGGCCCAGGGGGGATACGCAGTATTTT
.	.	TRBJ2-3	TRBV6-5	CASSRQPGTDTQYF	TGTGCCAGCAGTCGACAGCCGGGAACAGATACGCAGTATTTT